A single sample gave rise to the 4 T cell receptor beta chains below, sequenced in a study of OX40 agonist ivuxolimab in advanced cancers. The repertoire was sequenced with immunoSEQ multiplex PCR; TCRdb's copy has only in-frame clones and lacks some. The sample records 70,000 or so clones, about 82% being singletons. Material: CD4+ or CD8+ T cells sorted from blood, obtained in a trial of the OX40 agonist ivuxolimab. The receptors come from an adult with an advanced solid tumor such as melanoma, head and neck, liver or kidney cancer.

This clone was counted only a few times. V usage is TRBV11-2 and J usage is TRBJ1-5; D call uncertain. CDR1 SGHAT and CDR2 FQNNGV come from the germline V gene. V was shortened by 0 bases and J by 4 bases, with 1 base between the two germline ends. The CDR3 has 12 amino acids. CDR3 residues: CASSLENQPQHF. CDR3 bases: TGTGCCAGCAGCTTAGAGAATCAGCCCCAGCATTTT.

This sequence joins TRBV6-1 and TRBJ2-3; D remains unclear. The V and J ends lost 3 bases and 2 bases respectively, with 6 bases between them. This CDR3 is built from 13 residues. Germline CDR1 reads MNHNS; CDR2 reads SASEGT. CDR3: CASSEYTTDTQYF. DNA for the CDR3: TGTGCCAGCAGTGAGTATACCACAGATACGCAGTATTTT.

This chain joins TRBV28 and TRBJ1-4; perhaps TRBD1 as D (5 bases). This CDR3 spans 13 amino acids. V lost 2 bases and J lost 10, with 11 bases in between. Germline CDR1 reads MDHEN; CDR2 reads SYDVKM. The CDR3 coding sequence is TGTGCCAGCAGTTTAGGAGGGGTGTCAAAACTGTTTTTT. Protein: CASSLGGVSKLFF. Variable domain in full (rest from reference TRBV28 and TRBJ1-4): DVKVTQSSRYLVKRTGEKVFLECVQDMDHENMFWYRQDPGLGLRLIYFSYDVKMKEKGDIPEGYSVSREKKERFSLILESASTNQTSMYLCASSLGGVSKLFFGSGTQLSVL.

In nucleotides, the CDR3 is TGTGCCAGCAGCTTGGCCACGACAGTTCTCACTAATTCACCCCTCCACTTT. This translates into CASSLATTVLTNSPLHF. The chain combines TRBV7-2 with TRBJ1-6; D is perhaps TRBD1 (5 bases). The CDR3 has 17 residues. Germline V lookup: CDR1 SGHTA, CDR2 FQGNSA. Trimming shortened V by 3 bases and J by 6 bases, and 18 bases separated the two germline ends.